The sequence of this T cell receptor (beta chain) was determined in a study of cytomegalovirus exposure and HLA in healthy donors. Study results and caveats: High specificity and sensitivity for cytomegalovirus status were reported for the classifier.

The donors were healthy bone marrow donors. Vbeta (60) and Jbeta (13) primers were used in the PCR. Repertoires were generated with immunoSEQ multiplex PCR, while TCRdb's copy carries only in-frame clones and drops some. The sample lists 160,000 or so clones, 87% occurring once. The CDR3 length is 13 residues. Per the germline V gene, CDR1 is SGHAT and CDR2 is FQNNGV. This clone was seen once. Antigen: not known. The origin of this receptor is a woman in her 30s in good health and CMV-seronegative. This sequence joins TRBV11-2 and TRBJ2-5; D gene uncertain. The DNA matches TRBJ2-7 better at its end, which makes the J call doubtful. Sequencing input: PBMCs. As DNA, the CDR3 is TGTGCCAGCAGCTTAGGACACATCTACGAGCAGTACTTC. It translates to CASSLGHIYEQYF.